These T cell receptor beta chains were read from a single sample in a study of cytomegalovirus exposure and HLA in healthy donors. The protocol was immunoSEQ multiplex PCR, while the TCRdb copy is restricted to in-frame clones and leaves out a portion. Of about 130,000 clones in the sample, just under 80% are singletons; the top ten hold 1.5%. Specimen: PBMCs. All receptors come from a woman in her late teens or twenties in good health and CMV-seronegative. Each CDR3 is given with its conserved first and last residue. Each record gives: J gene, clone size, D gene, V gene, CDR3 length, CDR3 DNA, CDR3 protein. D genes are given only for firm matches. Clone size is not always given. Where it is, it says once, few, many or a class for expanded clones.

TRBJ1-1 | NA | NA | TRBV10-1 | 13 | TGCGCCAGCAGCGTGGGGGGGCCAACTGAAGCTTTCTTT | CASSVGGPTEAFF
TRBJ2-1 | NA | NA | TRBV5-6 | 14 | TGTGCCAGCAGCTTCGTCGGGAGCAGCAATGAGCAGTTCTTC | CASSFVGSSNEQFF
TRBJ1-3 | NA | TRBD1 | TRBV9 | 16 | TGTGCCAGCAGCGCCACGACAGGGGGCTCGGGAAACACCATATATTTT | CASSATTGGSGNTIYF
TRBJ2-7 | NA | NA | TRBV6-5 | 13 | TGTGCCAGCAGTTACAGGGGTGGCTACGAGCAGTACTTC | CASSYRGGYEQYF
TRBJ1-2 | NA | NA | TRBV2 | 13 | TGTGCCAGCAGTTCCGGGACTTGGTATGGCTACACCTTC | CASSSGTWYGYTF
TRBJ2-3 | NA | TRBD2 | TRBV7-8 | 16 | TGTGCCAGCAGCTCATCCTATCGGGAGGGCCAAGATACGCAGTATTTT | CASSSSYREGQDTQYF
TRBJ2-5 | once | NA | TRBV9 | 14 | TGTGCCAGCAGCTCCCCCGGGGTTCCGGAGACCCAGTACTTC | CASSSPGVPETQYF
TRBJ2-1 | NA | NA | TRBV5-1 | 15 | TGCGCCAGCAGCTGGGGTAGCTCGGGAACGTATGAGCAGTTCTTC | CASSWGSSGTYEQFF
TRBJ1-2 | few | NA | TRBV28 | 14 | TGTGCCAGCAGTTTATTATATGGGGGGGTAGGCTACACCTTC | CASSLLYGGVGYTF
TRBJ2-5 | NA | TRBD1 | TRBV6-1 | 12 | TGTGCCAGCAGCGACAGGGTCCAGACCCAGTACTTC | CASSDRVQTQYF
TRBJ2-5 | NA | NA | TRBV10-2 | 11 | TGCGCCAGCAGTGAAGTGGGAGCCCAGTACTTC | CASSEVGAQYF
TRBJ2-1 | NA | NA | TRBV10-1 | 17 | TGCGCCAGCAGTGATGCTGGGCTGTCGAAGACCTACAATGAGCAGTTCTTC | CASSDAGLSKTYNEQFF
TRBJ2-2 | NA | TRBD2 | TRBV10-3 | 16 | TGTGCCATCAGTGAAGCGGGAGGGCTGGGCACCGGGGAGCTGTTTTTT | CAISEAGGLGTGELFF
TRBJ1-1 | once | NA | TRBV19 | 14 | TGTGCCAGTAGTATCCGGCAGTCGGGCACTGAAGCTTTCTTT | CASSIRQSGTEAFF
TRBJ2-1 | few | NA | TRBV19 | 15 | TGTGCCAGTAGTATAGACGGACTATGGGGGGATGAGCAGTTCTTC | CASSIDGLWGDEQFF
TRBJ1-1 | NA | NA | TRBV7-6 | 14 | TGTGCCAGCAGCTTAGGGCCGCCGAACACTGAAGCTTTCTTT | CASSLGPPNTEAFF
TRBJ1-1 | NA | TRBD1 | TRBV2 | 14 | TGTGCCAGCAGGGGATCCACCCGACAGGGTGAAGCTTTCTTT | CASRGSTRQGEAFF
TRBJ2-1 | NA | NA | TRBV20-1 | 11 | TGCAGTGAGGGAGTGGGAAATGAGCAGTTCTTC | CSEGVGNEQFF
TRBJ2-7 | NA | TRBD2 | TRBV6-5 | 15 | TGTGCCAGCAGTTCTACTAGCGGGATTTCCTACGAGCAGTACTTC | CASSSTSGISYEQYF
TRBJ2-1 | NA | TRBD1 | TRBV18 | 15 | TGTGCCAGCTCCTCCTCGGGACAGCATTACAATGAGCAGTTCTTC | CASSSSGQHYNEQFF
TRBJ1-2 | few | NA | TRBV5-4 | 12 | TGTGCCAGCAGCTTGTGGGCAGATGGCTACACCTTC | CASSLWADGYTF
TRBJ1-4 | few | TRBD1 | TRBV4-1 | 17 | TGCGCCAGCAGCCAAGTTGAAAAGGACAGGGGTAATGAAAAACTGTTTTTT | CASSQVEKDRGNEKLFF
TRBJ2-5 | few | NA | TRBV29-1 | 14 | TGCAGCGTTGTCTTAGGGCCCGACAGAGAGACCCAGTACTTC | CSVVLGPDRETQYF
TRBJ1-4 | NA | NA | TRBV7-2 | 15 | TGTGCCAGCAGCTTAGGTTCAACGGTTTGGGAAAAACTGTTTTTT | CASSLGSTVWEKLFF
TRBJ1-2 | NA | NA | TRBV10-3 | 12 | TGTGCCATCAGTGGGGAGGGGAGGGGCTACACCTTC | CAISGEGRGYTF
TRBJ1-1 | NA | TRBD1 | TRBV7-9 | 17 | TGTGCCAGCAGCACGCCGGGACAGGGAGGTAGGAACACTGAAGCTTTCTTT | CASSTPGQGGRNTEAFF
TRBJ2-1 | NA | TRBD2 | TRBV7-9 | 16 | TGTGCCAGCAGCTCATTTCTAGCGGGAGGGCCTGATGAGCAGTTCTTC | CASSSFLAGGPDEQFF